These T cell receptor beta chains were read from a single sample in a study of Ad26.COV2.S vaccination and SARS-CoV-2 variants. The data were produced by immunoSEQ multiplex PCR, yet TCRdb's version contains in-frame clones alone and is incomplete. The data contain roughly 400,000 clones, about 90% of them singletons. Sequencing used peripheral blood, obtained in a trial of Ad26.COV2.S vaccine versus placebo. These receptor sequences come from a person aged 18-60 years who received the Ad26.COV2.S COVID-19 vaccine or a placebo. Each CDR3 is given with its conserved first and last residue. D genes are given only for firm matches. Clone sizes are given selectively: once, few, many, or a class where the clone is expanded.

d_call,cdr3_length,j_call,v_call,clone_size,cdr3_aa,cdr3_nt
NA,16,TRBJ2-7,TRBV4-1,once,CASSQGPGGSLYEQYF,TGCGCCAGCAGCCAAGGTCCCGGGGGAAGCTTGTACGAGCAGTACTTC
TRBD1,14,TRBJ2-2,TRBV2,NA,CASKGQGGTGELFF,TGTGCCAGCAAAGGACAGGGGGGCACCGGGGAGCTGTTTTTT
NA,16,TRBJ2-7,TRBV5-1,NA,CASSLARAHRAYEQYF,TGCGCCAGCAGCTTGGCGCGGGCCCACAGAGCCTACGAGCAGTACTTC
NA,13,TRBJ2-7,TRBV20-1,few,CSASRTANYEQYF,TGCAGTGCTAGTCGCACTGCGAACTACGAGCAGTACTTC
TRBD2,17,TRBJ2-3,TRBV30,NA,CAWSHSRLAGGTDTQYF,TGTGCCTGGAGCCACTCCAGACTAGCGGGGGGCACAGATACGCAGTATTTT
NA,14,TRBJ1-2,TRBV25-1,NA,CASSDGRGTYGYTF,TGTGCCAGCAGTGACGGCAGAGGGACATATGGCTACACCTTC
NA,19,TRBJ1-1,TRBV28,once,CASSSPRTHGTRSNTEAFF,TGTGCCAGCAGTTCGCCCCGGACACATGGTACCCGTTCGAACACTGAAGCTTTCTTT
TRBD1,15,TRBJ1-3,TRBV28,NA,CATDGQGSTGNTIYF,TGTGCCACCGATGGACAGGGGTCAACTGGAAACACCATATATTTT
TRBD1,17,TRBJ1-5,TRBV6-2/TRBV6-3,NA,CASSTYTGADSNQPQHF,TGTGCCAGCAGTACGTACACAGGGGCCGATAGCAATCAGCCCCAGCATTTT
TRBD1,16,TRBJ2-7,TRBV9,once,CASSVSISDRGLEQYF,TGTGCCAGCAGCGTAAGCATTTCCGACAGGGGACTCGAGCAGTACTTC
TRBD2,17,TRBJ2-1,TRBV7-2,NA,CASSLEPGLAGNNEQFF,TGTGCCAGCAGCTTAGAGCCGGGACTAGCGGGGAACAATGAGCAGTTCTTC
TRBD1,14,TRBJ2-5,TRBV2,NA,CASRLRGLLETQYF,TGTGCCAGCAGACTCAGGGGGCTTTTAGAGACCCAGTACTTC
NA,13,TRBJ2-5,TRBV3-1/TRBV3-2,NA,CASSQGQLETQYF,TGTGCCAGCAGCCAAGGTCAGCTAGAGACCCAGTACTTC
TRBD1,14,TRBJ1-2,TRBV11-2,few,CASSFSGTGYGYTF,TGTGCCAGCAGCTTCTCCGGGACAGGCTATGGCTACACCTTC
NA,15,TRBJ1-2,TRBV4-3,NA,CASSQGVGTNYGYTF,TGCGCCAGCAGCCAAGGAGTAGGGACTAACTATGGCTACACCTTC
TRBD2,19,TRBJ2-6,TRBV5-1,NA,CASSFRTSGGNSGANVLTF,TGCGCCAGCAGCTTTAGGACTAGCGGGGGTAACTCTGGGGCCAACGTCCTGACTTTC
NA,14,TRBJ1-2,TRBV4-3,NA,CASSQDYQGYGYTF,TGCGCCAGCAGCCAAGACTACCAGGGCTATGGCTACACCTTC
NA,14,TRBJ2-2,TRBV15,NA,CATSRELGTGELFF,TGTGCCACCAGCAGAGAGCTTGGCACCGGGGAGCTGTTTTTT
TRBD1,14,TRBJ2-4,TRBV7-2,once,CASSSRQGVDIQYF,TGTGCCAGCAGCTCTAGACAGGGGGTGGACATTCAGTACTTC
NA,15,TRBJ1-6,TRBV5-4,NA,CASSPQDPYNSPLHF,TGTGCCAGCAGTCCCCAGGACCCCTATAATTCACCCCTCCACTTT
TRBD2,15,TRBJ2-1,TRBV9,once,CASSTTGLDNNEQFF,TGTGCCAGCAGCACCACGGGACTAGACAACAATGAGCAGTTCTTC
NA,14,TRBJ2-7,TRBV11-2,NA,CASSLVSRGYEQYF,TGTGCCAGCAGCTTAGTCTCCAGGGGCTACGAGCAGTACTTC
NA,14,TRBJ1-1,TRBV19,once,CATRSRGLNTEAFF,TGTGCCACCCGATCCCGGGGGCTCAACACTGAAGCTTTCTTT
TRBD2,13,TRBJ2-7,TRBV5-5,NA,CASSQGLAGIEYF,TGTGCCAGCAGCCAGGGACTAGCGGGGATTGAGTACTTC
TRBD1,17,TRBJ1-2,TRBV4-1,NA,CASSPALSRDRGPGYTF,TGCGCCAGCAGCCCCGCTTTATCCCGGGACAGGGGGCCTGGCTACACCTTC
NA,14,TRBJ2-3,TRBV6-5,NA,CASRLLRSTDTQYF,TGTGCCAGCAGGCTTCTACGGAGCACAGATACGCAGTATTTT
NA,14,TRBJ1-6,TRBV30,NA,CAWDRSSYNSPLHF,TGTGCCTGGGACAGGAGCTCCTATAATTCACCCCTCCACTTT
TRBD1,15,TRBJ1-1,TRBV5-5,NA,CASSLVGTANTEAFF,TGTGCCAGCAGCTTGGTAGGGACAGCGAACACTGAAGCTTTCTTT
NA,12,TRBJ1-2,TRBV6-2/TRBV6-3,NA,CASSLDSHGYTF,TGTGCCAGCAGTTTAGACAGCCATGGCTACACCTTC
TRBD1,14,TRBJ1-2,TRBV6-1,NA,CASSDWTGVLRYTF,TGTGCCAGCAGTGATTGGACAGGGGTTCTCCGCTACACCTTC
TRBD1,12,TRBJ1-2,TRBV7-9,NA,CASSTGTVGYTF,TGTGCCAGCAGTACCGGGACAGTGGGCTACACCTTC
NA,14,TRBJ1-2,TRBV9,NA,CASSVGSPTYGYTF,TGTGCCAGCAGCGTAGGCAGTCCAACTTATGGCTACACCTTC
NA,11,TRBJ2-1,TRBV19,NA,CASSLDGDKFF,TGTGCCAGTAGCCTGGACGGGGATAAGTTCTTC
NA,14,TRBJ2-3,TRBV4-3,NA,CASSQGRRTDTQYF,TGCGCCAGCAGCCAAGGAAGACGAACAGATACGCAGTATTTT
TRBD1,13,TRBJ2-7,TRBV19,NA,CASSSGTAYEQYF,TGTGCCAGTAGTAGTGGGACAGCCTACGAGCAGTACTTC
NA,16,TRBJ2-1,TRBV11-2,NA,CASSLGPGTQYNEQFF,TGTGCCAGCAGCTTAGGACCCGGGACACAGTACAATGAGCAGTTCTTC
NA,15,TRBJ2-3,TRBV25-1,NA,CASRTGPTHTDTQYF,TGTGCCAGCAGAACAGGGCCCACACACACAGATACGCAGTATTTT
TRBD2,16,TRBJ2-1,TRBV24-1,NA,CATSDNKRGTYREQFF,TGTGCCACCAGTGATAACAAGCGGGGGACATATAGGGAGCAGTTCTTC
NA,14,TRBJ1-4,TRBV29-1,NA,CSVKWQSINEKLFF,TGCAGCGTGAAGTGGCAGAGTATTAATGAAAAACTGTTTTTT
NA,14,TRBJ2-1,TRBV5-1,NA,CASKREISYNEQFF,TGCGCCAGCAAACGGGAAATTTCCTACAATGAGCAGTTCTTC
NA,13,TRBJ1-1,TRBV5-1,NA,CASSLPGDTEAFF,TGCGCCAGCAGCTTGCCGGGGGACACTGAAGCTTTCTTT
NA,14,TRBJ1-1,TRBV11-3,NA,CASSSHGLNTEAFF,TGTGCCAGCAGCTCCCACGGCTTGAACACTGAAGCTTTCTTT
NA,13,TRBJ1-1,TRBV2,once,CASSEEGNTEAFF,TGTGCCAGCAGTGAAGAGGGGAACACTGAAGCTTTCTTT
TRBD1,15,TRBJ1-1,TRBV3-1/TRBV3-2,once,CATRGGQGFYTEAFF,TGTGCCACCCGAGGTGGACAGGGCTTTTACACTGAAGCTTTCTTT
TRBD1,16,TRBJ1-1,TRBV7-8,NA,CASSLSRGLMNTEAFF,TGTGCCAGCAGCCTAAGCAGGGGGCTCATGAACACTGAAGCTTTCTTT
NA,13,TRBJ1-2,TRBV12-3/TRBV12-4,NA,CASSSTGTMGYTF,TGTGCCAGCAGCTCTACCGGGACGATGGGCTACACCTTC
TRBD1,13,TRBJ2-7,TRBV19,NA,CASSPGQSYEQYF,TGTGCCAGTAGCCCGGGACAGAGCTACGAGCAGTACTTC